This TCR beta chain was captured by sequencing in a study of radiation and T cells in renal cell carcinoma. On this clone itself: What it binds is unknown.

The treatment was: treatment-naive control, cytoreductive nephrectomy. Study results and caveats: Top 100 clonotypes averaged around 50% in irradiated versus about 43% in nephrectomy-only tumors.

The protocol was immunoSEQ multiplex PCR, while the TCRdb copy is restricted to in-frame clones and leaves out a portion. This table has tens of thousands of clones, around half appearing once. This CDR3 region has 13 residues. Germline values: CDR1 LNHNV, CDR2 YYDKDF (reference sequence). The germline V and J ends were trimmed by 5 bases and 4 bases, with 11 bases remaining between them. The chain combines TRBV15 with TRBJ1-2, with no clear D. Sequenced material: tumor tissue, taken from a patient whose treatment was nephrectomy without radiotherapy. The sequence derives from a human donor with renal cell carcinoma. CDR3 loop: CATSAGSGYGYTF. The CDR3 coding sequence is TGTGCCACCAGCGCCGGAAGTGGCTATGGCTACACCTTC.